The 31 T cell receptor beta chains presented below share a single source sample, sequenced in a study of T cells in Graves' hyperthyroidism and ophthalmopathy. From RNA transcripts, TCR beta CDR3 regions were amplified. A set of HTBI primers served as the primers for a first-round RT-PCR of the TCR CDR3. TCRdb re-called the multiplex PCR reads through MiXCR, storing one row per CDR3 protein. Of roughly 560,000 distinct CDR3 sequences in the sample, roughly 14% were seen once. The sample comprised blood. The receptors shown here come from a woman in her 40s with Graves' ophthalmopathy.

The table lists this clonotype with many counts. The CDR3 spells CASSYPPEQYF. In DNA, the CDR3 is TGTGCCAGCAGTTACCCCCCGGAGCAGTACTTC. The chain recombines TRBV6-2 or TRBV6-3 with TRBJ2-7; D is unclear. Germline CDR1 MNHEY, CDR2 SVGEGT. The CDR3 totals 11 residues. V was trimmed by 2 bases and J by 7 bases, leaving 6 bases between them.

The chain joins TRBV7-2 to TRBJ1-2, with D tentatively TRBD1 (6 bases). The CDR3 extends over 15 amino acids. The germline V gene encodes CDR1 SGHTA and CDR2 FQGNSA. With 4 bases removed from V and 4 bases from J, the gap between germline ends came to 16 bases. CDR3 in amino acids: CASSSNQGIVYGYTF. CDR3 coding DNA: TGTGCCAGCAGCTCTAACCAGGGGATCGTCTATGGCTACACCTTC.

This chain uses TRBV5-1 with TRBJ2-7; 7 positions agree with TRBD2. The CDR3 totals 15 residues. J was trimmed by 3 bases and V by 4 bases; bases with no gene match: 10. The germline V gene has CDR1 SGHRS and CDR2 YFSETQ. The CDR3 DNA reads as TGCGCCAGCAGCCGCTCGGCTAGCGGAGTCTACGAGCAGTACTTC. This sequence encodes CASSRSASGVYEQYF.

Many counts were recorded for this clonotype. This rearrangement joins TRBV7-2 to TRBJ1-2, with 9 nucleotides matching TRBD1. The CDR3 spans 15 residues. The V gene's germline CDR1 is SGHTA and CDR2 FQGNSA. V lost 5 bases to trimming and J lost 4 bases; unmatched junction nucleotides: 8. Here the CDR3 reads CASSVRDRATYGYTF. The CDR3 nucleotides are TGTGCCAGCAGCGTCCGGGACAGGGCTACCTATGGCTACACCTTC.

This clonotype was counted at least ten times. This sequence joins TRBV12-3 or TRBV12-4 and TRBJ1-2; unclear D gene. Trimming took off 3 bases at V and 0 bases at J, with 14 bases between the two ends. The CDR3 sequence is 16 residues long. The CDR3 DNA reads as TGTGCCAGCAGTTTTAGGTTTCAGCCGACTAACTATGGCTACACCTTC. The encoded protein is CASSFRFQPTNYGYTF.

This clonotype was observed many times. This sequence joins TRBV28 and TRBJ1-3, with D tentatively TRBD1 (6 bases). The CDR3 totals 14 residues. Trimming left V 2 bases short and J 4 bases short, with 9 bases between. Per germline, CDR1 MDHEN and CDR2 SYDVKM. DNA of the CDR3: TGTGCCAGCAGTTTAGGGGGGCAGGGAAACACCATATATTTT. It is translated as CASSLGGQGNTIYF.

This clonotype has just one count. The chain employs TRBV12-3 or TRBV12-4 and TRBJ1-2; D call uncertain. V was clipped by 5 bases and J by 0 bases, with 13 bases between them. The CDR3 contains 15 residues. CDR3 sequence: CASSARGKANYGYTF. In nucleotides, the CDR3 is TGTGCCAGCAGTGCCCGGGGTAAAGCTAACTATGGCTACACCTTC.

This clonotype was seen ten or more times. The genes are TRBV7-8 and TRBJ2-5; 7 bases are a match to TRBD2. Trimming took 1 base from V and 4 from J; bases not matched to a gene: 12. The germline CDR1 and CDR2 sequences are SGHVS and FQNEAQ. This CDR3 region has 17 residues. CDR3 in amino acids: CASSLGIWGGKAETQYF. The CDR3 DNA is TGTGCCAGCAGCTTAGGAATTTGGGGGGGGAAGGCAGAGACCCAGTACTTC.

This clonotype has a count of ten or more. The chain employs TRBV10-3 and TRBJ1-2; 9 bases are a match to TRBD1. CDR1 and CDR2 (germline): ENHRY, SYGVKD. The CDR3 runs to 16 residues. V lost 10 bases and J lost 8; bases outside the gene matches: 20. The CDR3 is CATGNYRDRVRGGYTF. In DNA form, the CDR3 reads TGTGCCACCGGGAACTACCGGGACAGGGTTCGGGGCGGCTACACCTTC.

This clonotype was picked up a small number of times. Being one base from a much bigger clone, this may be a read error. The chain is built from TRBV9 and TRBJ2-5, with D perhaps being TRBD1 or TRBD2 (7 bases each). The germline CDR1 and CDR2 sequences are SGDLS and YYNGEE. This CDR3 region has 16 residues. V was pared by 4 bases and J by 4 bases, with 20 bases between. The CDR3 region is CASSRQGGGFRETQYF. CDR3 nucleotide sequence: TGTGCCAGCAGCAGACAGGGAGGGGGTTTTCGAGAGACCCAGTACTTC.

The chain is built from TRBV27 and TRBJ2-3; tentatively, D is TRBD2 (6 bases). The CDR3 covers 14 residues. V was clipped by 10 bases and J by 3 bases, with 17 bases between them. CDR1 is MNHEY, CDR2 SMNVEV, per germline (reference sequence). The CDR3 sequence is CATRRAKATDTQYF. CDR3 nucleotide sequence: TGTGCCACCCGGAGGGCCAAGGCGACAGATACGCAGTATTTT.

The J gene is TRBJ1-5, the V gene TRBV27; D is possibly TRBD1 (6 bases). Trimming pared 3 bases from V and 7 bases from J, leaving 13 bases between. This CDR3 is 14 amino acids long. Looked up from germline, CDR1 is MNHEY and CDR2 is SMNVEV (reference sequence). The CDR3 region has the DNA TGTGCCAGCAGTTTGTACAGGGTCGGCCAGCCCCAGCATTTT. It translates to CASSLYRVGQPQHF.

This clonotype was recorded many times. The chain links TRBV6-5 to TRBJ1-1; no definite D call. CDR1 MNHEY and CDR2 SVGAGI come from the germline V gene. The CDR3 consists of 15 residues. The V end lost 0 bases, the J end lost 0 bases, and 8 bases lay between the germline ends. CDR3 amino acids: CASSYSQAVNTEAFF. CDR3 bases: TGTGCCAGCAGTTACTCGCAAGCGGTGAACACTGAAGCTTTCTTT.

The chain has TRBV6-1 and TRBJ2-7; no clear D. CDR1 MNHNS and CDR2 SASEGT come from the germline V gene. The CDR3 runs 10 residues. V lost 10 bases, J lost 3 bases, and 7 bases lay in between. The CDR3 here is CATANYEQYF. The CDR3 DNA follows: TGTGCCACTGCGAACTACGAGCAGTACTTC.

This clonotype has only a few counts. This rearrangement joins TRBV3-1 to TRBJ2-7, with TRBD2 matching over 13 bases. The ends lost 0 bases at V and 13 bases at J; junction bases unmatched: 6. Germline V CDR1 and CDR2: LGHDT, YNNKEL (reference sequence). The CDR3 runs to 14 residues. In DNA form, the CDR3 reads TGTGCCAGCAGCCAAGAAGAAGGACTAGCGGGAGTTTACTTC. As protein: CASSQEEGLAGVYF.

This clonotype was counted at least ten times. The V gene is TRBV10-1, the J gene TRBJ2-7, with D tentatively TRBD2 (6 bases). With 1 base removed from V and 3 bases from J, the gap between germline ends came to 16 bases. This CDR3 spans 16 amino acids. Germline CDR1 and CDR2: WNHNN and SYGVQD (reference sequence). CDR3 protein: CASSEYEAAGLYEQYF. The CDR3 DNA follows: TGCGCCAGCAGTGAGTACGAGGCCGCGGGACTCTACGAGCAGTACTTC.

This clonotype has a handful of counts. This chain uses TRBV4-2 with TRBJ1-5, with D possibly matching TRBD1 (6 bases). Germline CDR1 and CDR2: LGHNA and YNFKEQ. V shed 1 base and J shed 7 bases, with 11 bases lying between them. There are 14 residues in the CDR3. The CDR3 DNA reads TGTGCCAGCAGCCAAGGAGGGGGAGAACAGCCCCAGCATTTT. Translated, it gives CASSQGGGEQPQHF.

In this sample, this clonotype turned up many times. The genes are TRBV20-1 and TRBJ2-7; D is unresolved. V was pared by 1 base and J by 5 bases, with 21 bases between. CDR1 and CDR2 from the germline V gene are DFQATT and SNEGSKA (reference sequence). CDR3 size: 16 residues. CDR3: CSARVLSGSEIHEQYF. CDR3 DNA: TGCAGTGCTAGAGTATTGTCAGGCAGTGAGATCCACGAGCAGTACTTC.

This clonotype was seen at least ten times. This chain joins TRBV28 and TRBJ2-7; tentatively, D is TRBD1 or TRBD2 (5 bases each). Germline CDR1 reads MDHEN; CDR2 reads SYDVKM. This CDR3 spans 17 amino acids. The V gene lost 2 bases and the J gene lost 6 bases, with 23 bases spanning the gap. The CDR3 protein is CASSLPLPRQRTGEQYF. CDR3 in DNA: TGTGCCAGCAGTTTACCTCTGCCGAGACAGCGGACGGGCGAGCAGTACTTC.

The table lists this clonotype with many counts. The chain has TRBV6-1 and TRBJ1-2; TRBD1 aligns across 8 bases. The germline gives CDR1 MNHNS, CDR2 SASEGT. The CDR3 has 16 amino acids. The V and J ends lost 1 base and 5 bases, in that order; junction bases with no gene match: 9. The CDR3 is CASSEEAGGLTYGYTF. CDR3 sequence (DNA): TGTGCCAGCAGTGAAGAGGCAGGGGGCTTGACTTATGGCTACACCTTC.

This sequence joins TRBV6-1 and TRBJ2-2, with D unclear. CDR3 length equals 15 residues. Germline V lookup: CDR1 MNHNS, CDR2 SASEGT. The V gene lost 7 bases and the J gene lost 4 bases, with 16 bases spanning the gap. This CDR3 is CASTTPRSPTGELFF. CDR3 coding DNA: TGTGCCAGCACCACCCCCAGGTCCCCCACCGGGGAGCTGTTTTTT.

This clonotype was detected ten times or more. The rearrangement links TRBV19 to TRBJ1-2; a possible D gene is TRBD1 (5 bases). Germline CDR1 and CDR2: LNHDA and SQIVND (reference sequence). Trimming cost V 6 bases and J 8 bases, with 16 bases left between them. The CDR3 runs 13 residues. CDR3 nucleotide sequence: TGTGCCAGTAGCCCCTCGACGCGGGGGGGCTACACCTTC. Translation: CASSPSTRGGYTF.

This clonotype was seen many times. The chain combines TRBV5-1 with TRBJ2-7; D perhaps matches TRBD1 (6 bases). The germline CDR1 and CDR2 sequences are SGHRS and YFSETQ. V lost 4 bases, J lost 2 bases, and 19 bases lay in between. The CDR3 totals 16 residues. The CDR3 loop is CASSRITGTQPYEQYF. The CDR3 DNA reads as TGCGCCAGCAGCCGTATTACCGGGACACAACCCTACGAGCAGTACTTC.

The chain couples TRBV5-1 to TRBJ1-1, with D possibly matching TRBD1 (5 bases). The V and J ends lost 0 bases and 3 bases respectively, with 15 bases between them. This CDR3 spans 16 amino acids. Germline CDR1 reads SGHRS; CDR2 reads YFSETQ. For the CDR3, the DNA is TGCGCCAGCAGCTTGGTCGTAGGGGTGGGGGACACTGAAGCTTTCTTT. It encodes CASSLVVGVGDTEAFF.

This clonotype has ten or more counts. The gene calls are TRBV24-1 and TRBJ2-7, with D hard to call. Germline V lookup: CDR1 KGHDR, CDR2 SFDVKD. The CDR3 has 14 amino acids. V was cut by 6 bases and J by 2 bases, with 13 bases left in between. CDR3 protein: CATSPSGPTYEQYF. CDR3 DNA: TGTGCCACCAGTCCCTCCGGACCTACCTACGAGCAGTACTTC.

This clonotype was found many times. The rearrangement links TRBV7-9 to TRBJ2-5; 8 nucleotides match TRBD1. Per the germline V gene, CDR1 is SEHNR and CDR2 is FQNEAQ (reference sequence). Trimming at V came to 1 base and at J to 1 base, leaving 2 bases not matched to a gene. The CDR3 has 15 amino acids. As DNA, the CDR3 is TGTGCCAGCAGCTTAGGGACAGGGACCCAAGAGACCCAGTACTTC. This codes for CASSLGTGTQETQYF. Based on the CDR3 plus reference TRBV7-9 and TRBJ2-5, the full variable domain is DTGVSQNPRHKITKRGQNVTFRCDPISEHNRLYWYRQTLGQGPEFLTYFQNEAQLEKSRLLSDRFSAERPKGSFSTLEIQRTEQGDSAMYLCASSLGTGTQETQYFGPGTRLLVL.

This clonotype was seen ten or more times. CDR3 sequence: CASSYLGRRGGTEAFF. CDR3 in DNA: TGTGCCAGCAGTTACTTGGGGCGTAGGGGAGGGACTGAAGCTTTCTTT. The chain links TRBV6-5 to TRBJ1-1; maybe TRBD1 (5 bases). V was cut by 1 base and J by 5 bases, with 17 bases left in between. Germline V gene data show CDR1 as MNHEY and CDR2 as SVGAGI. The length of the CDR3 is 16 residues.

This sequence joins TRBV30 and TRBJ2-4, with D perhaps TRBD1 (6 bases). The V and J ends lost 5 bases and 4 bases respectively, with 15 bases between them. Germline V gives CDR1 GTSNPN, CDR2 SVGIG (reference sequence). This CDR3 is 14 amino acids long. The CDR3 region is CAWAGTSVKNIQYF. In nucleotides, the CDR3 is TGTGCCTGGGCCGGGACATCGGTAAAAAACATTCAGTACTTC. Supplemented by reference TRBV30 and TRBJ2-4, the full variable domain reads SQTIHQWPATLVQPVGSPLSLECTVEGTSNPNLYWYRQAAGRGLQLLFYSVGIGQISSEVPQNLSASRPQDRQFILSSKKLLLSDSGFYLCAWAGTSVKNIQYFGAGTRLSVL.

This clonotype was observed many times. The chain combines TRBV6-5 with TRBJ1-6, with D unresolved. The CDR3 loop spans 13 amino acids. Germline loops: CDR1 MNHEY, CDR2 SVGAGI. V lost 4 bases to trimming and J lost 9 bases, with 10 bases between them. The DNA of the CDR3 is TGTGCCAGCAGTTTTGAACCGGCTTCACCCCTCCACTTT. It codes for CASSFEPASPLHF.

This clonotype appeared many times. This chain connects TRBV11-1 to TRBJ2-5; D is ambiguous. Germline assignment: CDR1 SGHAT and CDR2 FQDESV (reference sequence). The length of the CDR3 is 14 residues. V lost 5 bases and J lost 2, with 12 bases in between. In DNA form, the CDR3 reads TGTGCCAGCAGCAAGGACCGAGTACAAGAGACCCAGTACTTC. As protein: CASSKDRVQETQYF.

This clonotype was detected many times. The chain employs TRBV28 and TRBJ1-5; D call uncertain. Germline V gene lookup returns CDR1 MDHEN and CDR2 SYDVKM. V lost 1 base and J lost 3, with 16 bases in between. This CDR3 has 17 residues. The CDR3 DNA is TGTGCCAGCAGTTTATTTGGTAGTGTGTCAGTCAATCAGCCCCAGCATTTT. This sequence encodes CASSLFGSVSVNQPQHF.